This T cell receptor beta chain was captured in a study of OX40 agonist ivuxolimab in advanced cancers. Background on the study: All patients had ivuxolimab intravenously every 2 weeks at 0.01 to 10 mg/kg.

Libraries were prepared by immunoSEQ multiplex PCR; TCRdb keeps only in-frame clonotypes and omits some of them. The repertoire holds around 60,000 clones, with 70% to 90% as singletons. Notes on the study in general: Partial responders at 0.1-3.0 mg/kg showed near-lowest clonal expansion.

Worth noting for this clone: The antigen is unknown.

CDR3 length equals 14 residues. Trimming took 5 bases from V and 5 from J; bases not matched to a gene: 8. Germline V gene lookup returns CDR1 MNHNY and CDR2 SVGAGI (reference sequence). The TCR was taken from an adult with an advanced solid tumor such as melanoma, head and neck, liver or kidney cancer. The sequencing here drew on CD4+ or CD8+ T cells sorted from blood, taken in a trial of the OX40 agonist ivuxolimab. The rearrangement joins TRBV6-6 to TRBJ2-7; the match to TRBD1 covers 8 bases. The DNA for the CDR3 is TGTGCCAGCAGTACCGGGACAGGAAGAAACGAGCAGTACTTC. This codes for CASSTGTGRNEQYF.